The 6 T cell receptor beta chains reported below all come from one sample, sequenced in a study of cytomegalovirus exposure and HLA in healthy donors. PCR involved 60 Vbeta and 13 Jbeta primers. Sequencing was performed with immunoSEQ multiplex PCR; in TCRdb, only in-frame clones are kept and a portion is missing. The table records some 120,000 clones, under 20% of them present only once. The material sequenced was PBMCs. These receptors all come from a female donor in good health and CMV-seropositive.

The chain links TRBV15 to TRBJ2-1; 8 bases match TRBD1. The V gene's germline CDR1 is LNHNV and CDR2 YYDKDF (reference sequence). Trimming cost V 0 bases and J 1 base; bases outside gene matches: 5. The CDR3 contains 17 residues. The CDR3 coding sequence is TGTGCCACCAGCAGAGATGGACAGGGACGATCCTACAATGAGCAGTTCTTC. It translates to CATSRDGQGRSYNEQFF.

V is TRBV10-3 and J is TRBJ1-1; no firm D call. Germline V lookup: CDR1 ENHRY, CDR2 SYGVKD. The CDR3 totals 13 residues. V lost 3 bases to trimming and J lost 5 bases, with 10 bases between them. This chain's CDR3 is CAISDRRPTEAFF. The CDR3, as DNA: TGTGCCATCAGTGACAGGCGCCCGACTGAAGCTTTCTTT.

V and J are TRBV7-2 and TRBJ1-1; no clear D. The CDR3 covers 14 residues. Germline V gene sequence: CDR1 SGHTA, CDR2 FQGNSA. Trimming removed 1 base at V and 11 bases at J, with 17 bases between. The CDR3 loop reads CASSLDRTPAGAFF. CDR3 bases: TGTGCCAGCAGCTTAGATCGGACCCCGGCGGGGGCTTTCTTT.

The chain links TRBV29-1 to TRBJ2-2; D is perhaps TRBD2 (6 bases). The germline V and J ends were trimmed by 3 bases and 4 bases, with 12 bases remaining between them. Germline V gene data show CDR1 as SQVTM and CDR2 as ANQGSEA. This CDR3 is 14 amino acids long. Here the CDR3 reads CSVDRGFATGELFF. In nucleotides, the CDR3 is TGCAGCGTTGACCGGGGGTTCGCCACCGGGGAGCTGTTTTTT.

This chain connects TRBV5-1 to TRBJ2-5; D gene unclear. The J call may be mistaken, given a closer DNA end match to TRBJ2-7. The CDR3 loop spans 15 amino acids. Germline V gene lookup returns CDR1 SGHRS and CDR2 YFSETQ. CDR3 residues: CASSLGSTVSYEQYF. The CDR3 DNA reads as TGCGCCAGCAGCTTGGGGAGCACGGTCTCCTACGAGCAGTACTTC.

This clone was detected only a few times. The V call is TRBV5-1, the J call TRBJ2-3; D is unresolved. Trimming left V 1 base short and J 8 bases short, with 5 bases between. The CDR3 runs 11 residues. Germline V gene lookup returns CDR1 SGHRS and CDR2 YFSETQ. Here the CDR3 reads CASSLQSTQYF. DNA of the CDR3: TGCGCCAGCAGCTTGCAGTCTACGCAGTATTTT.